The clone carrying this TCR beta chain was detected ten times or more. The antigen is unknown. TCR beta VDJ and CDR3 profiles were obtained from a genomic DNA template. Using its own MiXCR run on the reads, TCRdb lists one record per CDR3 protein. The sample includes about 190,000 distinct CDR3 sequences, around half of them seen just once. These data come from a study of CD8+CD57+ T cells in acquired aplastic anemia. Study-wide results and limits: Around 30 sequences, all CD8+ CDR3, were shared between patients and controls.

This CDR3 is 13 amino acids long. CDR1 is LNHDA and CDR2 is SQIVND in the germline V gene (reference sequence). V was clipped by 3 bases and J by 2 bases, with 6 bases between them. This TCR derives from a human donor in good health, serving as a control. The sample was sorted CD4+, CD8+, or CD8+CD57+ T cells (not recorded which) from PBMCs. This chain joins TRBV19 and TRBJ2-3; D unresolved. The CDR3 coding sequence is TGTGCCAGTAGTATTGGGATCACAGATACGCAGTATTTT. Translated: CASSIGITDTQYF.